What follows are 30 T cell receptor beta chains derived from one specimen sequenced in a study of shared clonotypes between healthy human individuals. Profiling relied on immunoSEQ multiplex PCR, and the TCRdb table lists in-frame clones only, not all of them. The sample includes just over 2,000,000 clones, over 85% seen only once; the top ten take approximately 0.13%. The sequencing input was naive CD4+ T cells sorted from blood. Specified subset: CD45RA+ positively selected. Receptor source: a man younger than 30 in good health.

The CDR3 reads CASSPQGRQAPGELFF. The CDR3 DNA reads TGCGCCAGCAGCCCCCAAGGACGCCAGGCCCCCGGGGAGCTGTTTTTT. The chain is built from TRBV5-1 and TRBJ2-2; D gene uncertain. The CDR3 covers 16 residues. V gave up 4 bases and J gave up 6 bases, with 19 bases separating them. CDR1 is SGHRS and CDR2 is YFSETQ in the germline V gene.

This clone has just a few counts. This sequence joins TRBV5-1 and TRBJ2-7, with D tentatively TRBD1 or TRBD2 (5 bases each). Germline-derived CDR1 and CDR2 are SGHRS and YFSETQ. Trimming left V 0 bases short and J 3 bases short, with 13 bases between. The CDR3 contains 15 residues. Here the CDR3 reads CASSLGVEGIYEQYF. CDR3 nucleotide sequence: TGCGCCAGCAGCTTGGGAGTAGAGGGGATCTACGAGCAGTACTTC.

The V and J genes are TRBV10-3 and TRBJ1-1; 10 positions agree with TRBD1. The CDR3 consists of 13 residues. Germline lookup yields CDR1 ENHRY and CDR2 SYGVKD. Trimming removed 6 bases from V and 7 bases from J; junction bases left unmatched: 5. CDR3 residues: CAISKGQGFEAFF. CDR3 DNA: TGTGCCATCAGCAAGGGACAGGGGTTTGAAGCTTTCTTT.

V gene TRBV4-1 combines with J gene TRBJ2-3; D is perhaps TRBD2 (5 bases). The CDR3 totals 16 residues. The germline gives CDR1 MGHRA, CDR2 YSYEKL. V lost 0 bases, J lost 7 bases, and 17 bases lay in between. The CDR3 is CASSQDRGLRPHTQYF. The CDR3 DNA follows: TGCGCCAGCAGCCAAGATAGAGGACTTCGGCCCCATACGCAGTATTTT.

This chain connects TRBV5-1 to TRBJ1-6, with TRBD1 identical over 9 bases. J lost 9 bases, V lost 3 bases, and 7 bases had no gene match. The CDR3 consists of 15 residues. Per germline, CDR1 SGHRS and CDR2 YFSETQ. Written as DNA, the CDR3 is TGCGCCAGCAGCTACCGGGACAGGGAGGCTTCACCCCTCCACTTT. Its translation is CASSYRDREASPLHF.

V and J are TRBV6-5 and TRBJ2-1; 12 bases are shared with TRBD2. The CDR3 runs 15 residues. V lost 6 bases and J lost 8; bases outside the gene matches: 8. CDR1 MNHEY and CDR2 SVGAGI come from the germline V gene. Here the CDR3 reads CASRILAGGQDEQFF. CDR3 sequence (DNA): TGTGCCAGCAGGATACTAGCGGGGGGTCAAGATGAGCAGTTCTTC.

As regards this clone: The same CDR3 also results from other DNA sequences found in this sample. The CDR3 region is CASSPGGGSYEQYF. CDR3 coding DNA: TGTGCCAGCTCCCCGGGAGGGGGCTCCTACGAGCAGTACTTC. This chain connects TRBV18 to TRBJ2-7; 8 bases are shared with TRBD2. V shed 6 bases and J 0 bases; nucleotides not matched to a gene: 4. The germline gives CDR1 KGHSH, CDR2 LQKENI. This CDR3 is built from 14 residues.

The CDR3 bases are TGTGCCAGCAGCAAGGGGCAGATGAATCAGCCCCAGCATTTT. As protein: CASSKGQMNQPQHF. The chain employs TRBV6-6 and TRBJ1-5; possible D gene TRBD1, 5 bases. The CDR3 extends over 14 amino acids. CDR1 and CDR2 (germline): MNHNY, SVGAGI (reference sequence). V was shortened by 6 bases and J by 4 bases, with 13 bases between the two germline ends.

The genes are TRBV2 and TRBJ1-2, with 8 bases identical to TRBD1. The trim removed 6 bases at V and 6 bases at J, leaving 12 bases unmatched. The CDR3 has 15 residues. Germline CDR1 reads SNHLY; CDR2 reads FYNNEI. CDR3 in amino acids: CASSERTGYNNGYTF. The CDR3 DNA follows: TGTGCCAGCAGCGAAAGGACAGGGTATAATAATGGCTACACCTTC.

This sequence joins TRBV28 and TRBJ1-2; D is unresolved. CDR1 and CDR2 from the germline V gene are MDHEN and SYDVKM. V lost 2 bases and J lost 8, with 9 bases in between. The CDR3 length is 12 residues. The CDR3: CASSLSGRGYTF. DNA of the CDR3: TGTGCCAGCAGTTTAAGTGGCCGGGGCTACACCTTC.

The J gene is TRBJ1-2, the V gene TRBV11-2; 9 bases are shared with TRBD1. The J segment lost 2 bases and the V segment lost 1 base, leaving 8 bases of the junction unmatched. Germline V gene data show CDR1 as SGHAT and CDR2 as FQNNGV. This CDR3 comprises 17 residues. CDR3 protein: CASSLVGTGRPNYGYTF. In DNA, the CDR3 is TGTGCCAGCAGCTTAGTTGGGACAGGGAGACCAAACTATGGCTACACCTTC.

This sequence joins TRBV6-1 and TRBJ1-5, with 8 positions matching TRBD1. The V gene's germline CDR1 is MNHNS and CDR2 SASEGT. The V and J ends lost 0 bases and 0 bases, in that order; junction bases with no gene match: 7. The CDR3 sequence is 18 residues long. As DNA, the CDR3 is TGTGCCAGCAGTGAAGCCCTCGGGACAGGCGCTAGCAATCAGCCCCAGCATTTT. This encodes CASSEALGTGASNQPQHF.

The chain has TRBV5-4 and TRBJ2-7, with 7 bases that match TRBD2. The V gene end was trimmed by 4 bases and the J gene end by 3 bases; junction bases not matched to a gene: 13. The germline V gene encodes CDR1 SGHNT and CDR2 YYREEE (reference sequence). This CDR3 region has 16 residues. CDR3 sequence reads: CASSPQGGRGFYEQYF. The CDR3, as DNA: TGTGCCAGCAGCCCCCAGGGCGGGAGAGGGTTCTACGAGCAGTACTTC.

The chain has TRBV4-3 and TRBJ2-1; TRBD2 agrees at 14 bases. The length of the CDR3 is 20 residues. CDR1 and CDR2 from the germline V gene are LGHNA and YSLEER. V lost 0 bases, J lost 2 bases, and 9 bases stayed unmatched. The CDR3 here is CASSQDWGLAGVSTYNEQFF. In DNA, the CDR3 is TGCGCCAGCAGCCAAGATTGGGGACTAGCGGGAGTTAGCACCTACAATGAGCAGTTCTTC.

J is TRBJ2-7 and V is TRBV18; 12 bases map to TRBD2. The germline V gene encodes CDR1 KGHSH and CDR2 LQKENI. The CDR3 has 15 amino acids. V was pared by 0 bases and J by 6 bases, with 3 bases of the junction left unmatched. DNA for the CDR3: TGTGCCAGCTCACCACCTGGACTAGCGGGAACCGAGCAGTACTTC. It yields the protein CASSPPGLAGTEQYF.

The chain carries TRBV19 and TRBJ1-4, with TRBD1 as a possible D gene (5 bases). The length of the CDR3 is 14 residues. Germline loops: CDR1 LNHDA, CDR2 SQIVND (reference sequence). The ends were cut back, 2 bases at V and 4 bases at J, with 8 bases in the middle. DNA for the CDR3: TGTGCCAGTAGTATACAGGGCCTTAATGAAAAACTGTTTTTT. Its protein product is CASSIQGLNEKLFF. Combining the CDR3 with reference TRBV19 and TRBJ1-4 gives the whole variable domain DGGITQSPKYLFRKEGQNVTLSCEQNLNHDAMYWYRQDPGQGLRLIYYSQIVNDFQKGDIAEGYSVSREKKESFPLTVTSAQKNPTAFYLCASSIQGLNEKLFFGSGTQLSVL.

The V and J genes are TRBV11-2 and TRBJ1-4; D is ambiguous. Trimming stripped 2 bases from V and 3 bases from J, with 10 bases between. Per germline, CDR1 SGHAT and CDR2 FQNNGV. There are 15 residues in the CDR3. In nucleotides, the CDR3 is TGTGCCAGCAGCTTATTTGGGGTAGCTAATGAAAAACTGTTTTTT. As protein: CASSLFGVANEKLFF.

The chain couples TRBV18 to TRBJ2-7; D not certain. The CDR3 length is 15 residues. Deletions cut 2 bases from V and 1 base from J, with 12 bases between. Germline V lookup: CDR1 KGHSH, CDR2 LQKENI. The CDR3 coding sequence is TGTGCCAGCTCACCAAGAAATGCAGAATCCTACGAGCAGTACTTC. Its protein product is CASSPRNAESYEQYF.

This chain connects TRBV30 to TRBJ2-5; D is unclear. Trimming stripped 3 bases from V and 5 bases from J, with 7 bases between. Per the germline V gene, CDR1 is GTSNPN and CDR2 is SVGIG (reference sequence). This CDR3 contains 11 residues. The CDR3 sequence is CAWRFKETQYF. The CDR3 DNA is TGTGCCTGGAGATTTAAGGAGACCCAGTACTTC. Looking up the rest from reference TRBV30 and TRBJ2-5 gives the full variable domain: SQTIHQWPATLVQPVGSPLSLECTVEGTSNPNLYWYRQAAGRGLQLLFYSVGIGQISSEVPQNLSASRPQDRQFILSSKKLLLSDSGFYLCAWRFKETQYFGPGTRLLVL.

The chain uses TRBV21-1 and TRBJ2-7. TRBV21-1 is a pseudogene segment. There are 13 residues in the CDR3. As DNA, the CDR3 is TGTGCCAGCCCCGGGCCCTCCACCTACGAGCAGTACTTC. This encodes CASPGPSTYEQYF.

For the CDR3, the DNA is TGTGCCTGGAGCTCGAGGACAGGGGGCGATGAAAAACTGTTTTTT. It encodes CAWSSRTGGDEKLFF. V usage is TRBV30 and J usage is TRBJ1-4; 11 bases align to TRBD1. The CDR3 runs to 15 residues. The junction had 6 bases not matched to a gene; V was cut back by 3 bases and J by 6 bases. Germline values: CDR1 GTSNPN, CDR2 SVGIG (reference sequence).

The chain employs TRBV4-3 and TRBJ1-5; no firm D call. Germline CDR1 and CDR2: LGHNA and YSLEER. Trimming took 0 bases from V and 4 from J, leaving 10 bases between them. The CDR3 loop spans 15 amino acids. The CDR3 nucleotides read TGCGCCAGCAGCCAAGAGGACGGCCAGAATCAGCCCCAGCATTTT. Its protein is CASSQEDGQNQPQHF.

This rearrangement joins TRBV19 to TRBJ1-1; D unresolved. Germline V lookup: CDR1 LNHDA, CDR2 SQIVND (reference sequence). This CDR3 contains 14 residues. Trimming took 8 bases from V and 2 from J, leaving 15 bases between them. CDR3 DNA sequence: TGTGCCAGTCGAAATGGGCTACCAAACACTGAAGCTTTCTTT. This translates into CASRNGLPNTEAFF.

The chain recombines TRBV11-2 with TRBJ2-7; D may correspond to TRBD1 or TRBD2 (5 bases each). V lost 7 bases, J lost 1 base, and 11 bases lay in between. This CDR3 has 13 amino acids. The germline CDR1 and CDR2 sequences are SGHAT and FQNNGV. The CDR3 nucleotides read TGTGCCAGCACCCGCAGGGAGTCCTACGAGCAGTACTTC. This translates into CASTRRESYEQYF.

V is TRBV30 and J is TRBJ1-1; D not certain. Trimming removed 1 base from V and 2 bases from J, with 8 bases in between. Germline lookup yields CDR1 GTSNPN and CDR2 SVGIG (reference sequence). This CDR3 is built from 13 residues. The CDR3 DNA follows: TGTGCCTGGAGTGAGTACAGCAACACTGAAGCTTTCTTT. The encoded protein is CAWSEYSNTEAFF.

The rearrangement uses TRBV5-4 and TRBJ2-2; perhaps TRBD1 as D (6 bases). CDR3 length: 15 amino acids. V lost 3 bases, J lost 0 bases, and 9 bases lay in between. The germline V gene has CDR1 SGHNT and CDR2 YYREEE (reference sequence). The chain's CDR3 is CASSSRDTNTGELFF. CDR3 sequence (DNA): TGTGCCAGCAGCTCCCGGGACACGAACACCGGGGAGCTGTTTTTT.

The chain links TRBV5-4 to TRBJ2-4; maybe TRBD2 (5 bases). This CDR3 region has 13 residues. V was clipped by 4 bases and J by 11 bases, with 16 bases between them. Germline CDR1 is SGHNT and CDR2 is YYREEE (reference sequence). CDR3 DNA sequence: TGTGCCAGCAGCCCTCCCCGGGGTAATCTTCAGTACTTC. Protein sequence: CASSPPRGNLQYF. The full variable domain, rest sourced from reference TRBV5-4 and TRBJ2-4, is ETGVTQSPTHLIKTRGQQVTLRCSSQSGHNTVSWYQQALGQGPQFIFQYYREEENGRGNFPPRFSGLQFPNYSSELNVNALELDDSALYLCASSPPRGNLQYFGAGTRLSVL.

As to this clone: Other DNA sequences in the same sample also yield this CDR3. The CDR3 spells CAISGTSGTNEQFF. In DNA, the CDR3 is TGTGCCATCAGTGGGACTAGCGGGACCAATGAGCAGTTCTTC. This chain links TRBV10-3 with TRBJ2-1, with TRBD2 identical over 12 bases. The germline V gene has CDR1 ENHRY and CDR2 SYGVKD. The CDR3 has 14 amino acids. V dropped 4 bases and J dropped 6; count of bases not matched to a gene: 1.

This chain joins TRBV18 and TRBJ2-3; 9 bases are a match to TRBD1. Germline V gene lookup returns CDR1 KGHSH and CDR2 LQKENI. The CDR3 loop spans 16 amino acids. The V segment lost 1 base and the J segment 1 base; nucleotides outside the gene matches: 3. Here the CDR3 DNA reads TGTGCCAGCTCACCACAACAGGGGGCGGGCACAGATACGCAGTATTTT. Amino acids: CASSPQQGAGTDTQYF.

This clone was seen only once. The chain carries TRBV27 and TRBJ2-3, with 8 positions matching TRBD1. Germline lookup yields CDR1 MNHEY and CDR2 SMNVEV (reference sequence). This CDR3 spans 15 amino acids. Germline trimming cut 5 bases from V and 6 bases from J; bases unmatched to any gene: 10. This chain's CDR3 is CASSPWTGNGDTQYF. The DNA of the CDR3 is TGTGCCAGCAGTCCCTGGACAGGGAACGGTGATACGCAGTATTTT.